Following are 32 T cell receptor beta chains from one sample sequenced in a study of blood T cell repertoires in COVID-19. Sequenced by immunoSEQ multiplex PCR; TCRdb stores in-frame clones only, minus some. The sample shows roughly 200,000 clones, about 87% of them seen only once. Sample: peripheral blood. Source of these receptors: a man in his 70s with acute or convalescent COVID-19.

The V gene is TRBV18, the J gene TRBJ2-2, with 7 bases fitting TRBD2. Germline V gene lookup returns CDR1 KGHSH and CDR2 LQKENI. The CDR3 has 18 amino acids. The trim removed 3 bases at V and 6 bases at J, leaving 16 bases unmatched. The CDR3: CASSPSPGTGGVPGELFF. CDR3 nucleotide sequence: TGTGCCAGCTCACCGAGCCCAGGGACGGGAGGAGTCCCCGGGGAGCTGTTTTTT. Variable domain in full (rest from reference TRBV18 and TRBJ2-2): NAGVMQNPRHLVRRRGQEARLRCSPMKGHSHVYWYRQLPEEGLKFMVYLQKENIIDESGMPKERFSAEFPKEGPSILRIQQVVRGDSAAYFCASSPSPGTGGVPGELFFGEGSRLTVL.

Points on this clone: Other DNA sequences in this specimen translate into the identical CDR3. This chain connects TRBV7-9 to TRBJ2-1; 13 nucleotides agree with TRBD2. CDR3 size: 15 residues. Germline loops: CDR1 SEHNR, CDR2 FQNEAQ (reference sequence). The J segment lost 4 bases and the V segment lost 5 bases, leaving 2 bases of the junction unmatched. The CDR3 region has the DNA TGTGCCAGCAGCCGACTAGCGGGAGGTTACAATGAGCAGTTCTTC. Its translation is CASSRLAGGYNEQFF.

The rearrangement uses TRBV24-1 and TRBJ2-7; 8 bases agree with TRBD1. The CDR3 consists of 16 residues. Losses at the gene ends were 3 bases for V and 5 bases for J; bases not matched to a gene: 11. Germline CDR1 KGHDR, CDR2 SFDVKD. The CDR3 protein is CATSDRNRGCRDEQYF. The CDR3 DNA follows: TGTGCCACCAGTGATCGAAACAGGGGGTGTAGGGACGAGCAGTACTTC.

This clone was counted once. The chain carries TRBV6-5 and TRBJ2-3, with D possibly TRBD2 on 7 matching bases. The CDR3 covers 14 residues. The germline V gene encodes CDR1 MNHEY and CDR2 SVGAGI. The V gene lost 4 bases and the J gene lost 8 bases, with 16 bases spanning the gap. Here the CDR3 reads CASSSRGLGGTQYF. The CDR3 DNA follows: TGTGCCAGCAGTTCACGAGGACTAGGGGGTACGCAGTATTTT.

This clone was recorded only once. The genes are TRBV2 and TRBJ2-1, with D possibly being TRBD1 (6 bases). Germline loops: CDR1 SNHLY, CDR2 FYNNEI. V was shortened by 5 bases and J by 6 bases, with 20 bases between the two germline ends. CDR3 length: 16 amino acids. The CDR3 nucleotides are TGTGCCAGCAGTTCGCCCGGGACACCGATAGCCAATGAGCAGTTCTTC. Protein: CASSSPGTPIANEQFF. Full variable domain (rest looked up from reference TRBV2 and TRBJ2-1): EPEVTQTPSHQVTQMGQEVILRCVPISNHLYFYWYRQILGQKVEFLVSFYNNEISEKSEIFDDQFSVERPDGSNFTLKIRSTKLEDSAMYFCASSSPGTPIANEQFFGPGTRLTVL.

The rearrangement links TRBV10-3 to TRBJ1-4; TRBD1 matches at 10 bases. Germline V gene lookup returns CDR1 ENHRY and CDR2 SYGVKD. Trimming cost V 6 bases and J 6 bases; bases outside gene matches: 1. This CDR3 has 13 amino acids. The CDR3 region has the DNA TGTGCCATCAGGGACAGGGGGGATGAAAAACTGTTTTTT. It is translated as CAIRDRGDEKLFF.

This rearrangement joins TRBV11-2 to TRBJ2-7, with D possibly matching TRBD1 (6 bases). V was trimmed by 0 bases and J by 2 bases, leaving 17 bases between them. Per the germline V gene, CDR1 is SGHAT and CDR2 is FQNNGV. This CDR3 has 17 residues. CDR3 amino acids: CASSLDRRAGVAYEQYF. DNA for the CDR3: TGTGCCAGCAGCTTAGATCGCCGGGCAGGGGTAGCCTACGAGCAGTACTTC.

The CDR3 sequence is CASSQDLSGSYEQYF. The CDR3 DNA reads as TGTGCCAGCAGCCAAGATTTAAGCGGGAGCTACGAGCAGTACTTC. V is TRBV4-2 and J is TRBJ2-7; 8 bases fit TRBD2. The CDR3 spans 15 residues. The germline V gene has CDR1 LGHNA and CDR2 YNFKEQ. With V trimmed by 0 bases and J by 3 bases, 4 bases remained unmatched.

This clone was picked up one time. The chain couples TRBV19 to TRBJ1-2, with a possible D match to TRBD1 (5 bases). From germline, CDR1 is LNHDA and CDR2 SQIVND (reference sequence). This CDR3 region has 14 residues. The V gene lost 6 bases and the J gene lost 8 bases, with 19 bases spanning the gap. The CDR3 loop reads CASRTPGKAQGYTF. DNA of the CDR3: TGTGCCAGTAGAACCCCAGGGAAGGCTCAGGGCTACACCTTC. Full variable domain (missing parts from reference TRBV19 and TRBJ1-2): DGGITQSPKYLFRKEGQNVTLSCEQNLNHDAMYWYRQDPGQGLRLIYYSQIVNDFQKGDIAEGYSVSREKKESFPLTVTSAQKNPTAFYLCASRTPGKAQGYTFGSGTRLTVV.

This clone is a singleton in its sample. This chain connects TRBV4-2 to TRBJ1-1, with 10 bases lining up with TRBD1. Germline V gives CDR1 LGHNA, CDR2 YNFKEQ. The CDR3 is 16 amino acids. V was clipped by 1 base and J by 6 bases; unmatched bases: 8. CDR3 sequence (DNA): TGTGCCAGCAGCCAAGGGGCCGGGACAGGGGACGCTGAAGCTTTCTTT. It codes for CASSQGAGTGDAEAFF.

This clone was seen just once. The chain has TRBV5-1 and TRBJ2-3; 7 bases are shared with TRBD1. CDR3 size: 16 residues. The germline V gene encodes CDR1 SGHRS and CDR2 YFSETQ. The ends lost 3 bases at V and 8 bases at J; junction bases unmatched: 15. As DNA, the CDR3 is TGCGCCAGCAGCTACCTCTCGACAGGGTTTCAGGGTACGCAGTATTTT. Amino acid sequence: CASSYLSTGFQGTQYF.

The chain carries TRBV6-2 or TRBV6-3 and TRBJ1-4; D may be TRBD1 (6 bases). The ends were cut back, 4 bases at V and 3 bases at J, with 12 bases in the middle. The CDR3 runs 15 residues. Germline V gene lookup returns CDR1 MNHEY and CDR2 SVGEGT. The CDR3 is CASSFTGTSNEKLFF. Written as DNA, the CDR3 is TGTGCCAGCAGTTTTACAGGGACGTCTAATGAAAAACTGTTTTTT.

This chain connects TRBV6-1 to TRBJ2-7; 14 bases map to TRBD2. V gave up 4 bases and J gave up 4 bases; unmatched junction bases: 9. This CDR3 is built from 17 residues. Germline CDR1 MNHNS, CDR2 SASEGT. The CDR3 reads CASSGASTSGRAYEQYF. The CDR3 DNA reads TGTGCCAGCAGTGGCGCATCGACTAGCGGGAGGGCGTACGAGCAGTACTTC.

V and J are TRBV19 and TRBJ1-2; D ambiguous. The CDR3 has 14 residues. Trimming removed 11 bases from V and 0 bases from J, with 16 bases in between. The germline CDR1 and CDR2 sequences are LNHDA and SQIVND (reference sequence). As DNA, the CDR3 is TGTGCCTCCGCCGACTCCTCTACTAACTATGGCTACACCTTC. Translated: CASADSSTNYGYTF.

This chain's CDR3 is CASSPGQPLSGANVLTF. For the CDR3, the DNA is TGCGCCAGCAGCCCGGGACAGCCTCTCTCTGGGGCCAACGTCCTGACTTTC. The chain uses TRBV5-1 and TRBJ2-6, with 7 bases that match TRBD1. V shed 4 bases and J 0 bases; nucleotides not matched to a gene: 7. The CDR3 contains 17 residues. Germline CDR1 and CDR2: SGHRS and YFSETQ.

V is TRBV3-1 (or the pseudogene TRBV3-2) and J is TRBJ2-1, with D perhaps matching TRBD2 (5 bases). Trimming cost V 3 bases and J 7 bases, with 7 bases left between them. From germline, CDR1 is LGHDT and CDR2 YNNKEL (reference sequence). The CDR3 has 12 residues. DNA of the CDR3: TGTGCCAGCAGCCAGGGAGAGAATGAGCAGTTCTTC. This translates into CASSQGENEQFF.

In the case of this clone: Other DNA variants within this sample encode the same CDR3. This rearrangement joins TRBV20-1 to TRBJ2-7; maybe TRBD2 (6 bases). V was clipped by 2 bases and J by 5 bases, with 7 bases between them. The CDR3 is 11 residues long. Germline V lookup: CDR1 DFQATT, CDR2 SNEGSKA (reference sequence). The CDR3 DNA reads as TGCAGTGCTAGAAGCGGGCACGAGCAGTACTTC. Its translation is CSARSGHEQYF.

The V and J genes are TRBV3-1 (or the pseudogene TRBV3-2) and TRBJ2-2; the D is unclear. The CDR3 is 13 residues long. CDR1 LGHDT and CDR2 YNNKEL come from the germline V gene (reference sequence). V was cut by 4 bases and J by 6 bases, with 9 bases left in between. The CDR3 DNA reads as TGTGCCAGCAGCCCTCGGGTTTCCGGGGAGCTGTTTTTT. Translation gives CASSPRVSGELFF.

The V gene is TRBV4-1, the J gene TRBJ2-1, with 7 bases identical to TRBD2. V lost 1 base, J lost 7 bases, and 13 bases stayed unmatched. Germline V CDR1 and CDR2: MGHRA, YSYEKL. The CDR3 sequence is 17 residues long. The CDR3 loop is CASSQGPPGGFRNEQFF. CDR3 coding DNA: TGCGCCAGCAGCCAAGGACCACCCGGGGGGTTCCGAAATGAGCAGTTCTTC.

The chain uses TRBV15 and TRBJ2-7, with D possibly TRBD2 on 6 matching bases. The CDR3 is 12 amino acids. V was cut by 8 bases and J by 9 bases, with 17 bases left in between. Germline V CDR1 and CDR2: LNHNV, YYDKDF (reference sequence). Here the CDR3 reads CATGDGRESQYF. CDR3 coding DNA: TGTGCCACCGGAGACGGGAGAGAGTCGCAGTACTTC.

The chain combines TRBV27 with TRBJ2-7; D gene unclear. The V gene's germline CDR1 is MNHEY and CDR2 SMNVEV (reference sequence). CDR3 length: 13 residues. The germline V and J ends were trimmed by 2 bases and 2 bases, with 7 bases remaining between them. The CDR3 DNA sequence: TGTGCCAGCAGTTTAGCCAGGACCTACGAGCAGTACTTC. As protein: CASSLARTYEQYF.

The chain has TRBV6-2 or TRBV6-3 and TRBJ1-6; D is undetermined. The germline V and J ends were trimmed by 0 bases and 0 bases, with 6 bases remaining between them. The CDR3 length is 16 residues. Germline V gene sequence: CDR1 MNHEY, CDR2 SVGEGT. In DNA form, the CDR3 reads TGTGCCAGCAGTTACTCGCCAGACTCCTATAATTCACCCCTCCACTTT. As protein: CASSYSPDSYNSPLHF.

This chain links TRBV6-2 or TRBV6-3 with TRBJ2-1; TRBD2 agrees at 10 bases. Losses at the gene ends were 5 bases for V and 8 bases for J; bases not matched to a gene: 15. CDR1 and CDR2 (germline): MNHEY, SVGEGT. The CDR3 is 17 amino acids. CDR3 region: CASSTERVSGRKDEQFF. The CDR3 bases are TGTGCCAGCAGTACGGAAAGGGTTAGCGGGAGGAAGGATGAGCAGTTCTTC.

V and J are TRBV7-2 and TRBJ2-1, with a possible D match to TRBD2 (5 bases). The ends were cut back, 5 bases at V and 9 bases at J, with 8 bases in the middle. This CDR3 has 11 amino acids. Germline values: CDR1 SGHTA, CDR2 FQGNSA. CDR3 DNA: TGTGCCAGCAGCCCGGAGGTTGAGCAGTTCTTC. As protein: CASSPEVEQFF.

In this sample, this clone turned up once. The V gene is TRBV5-1, the J gene TRBJ1-1; D is unclear. The length of the CDR3 is 14 residues. The V gene's germline CDR1 is SGHRS and CDR2 YFSETQ. With 0 bases removed from V and 3 bases from J, the gap between germline ends came to 9 bases. The CDR3 nucleotides read TGCGCCAGCAGCTTGGAGTTCAGTTACACTGAAGCTTTCTTT. It is translated as CASSLEFSYTEAFF. Using reference TRBV5-1 and TRBJ1-1 for the parts outside the CDR3, the full variable domain is KAGVTQTPRYLIKTRGQQVTLSCSPISGHRSVSWYQQTPGQGLQFLFEYFSETQRNKGNFPGRFSGRQFSNSRSEMNVSTLELGDSALYLCASSLEFSYTEAFFGQGTRLTVV.

The chain couples TRBV9 to TRBJ2-7; no reliable D call. The CDR3 sequence is 14 residues long. The V and J ends lost 0 bases and 1 base respectively, with 8 bases between them. Germline assignment: CDR1 SGDLS and CDR2 YYNGEE. The CDR3 DNA reads as TGTGCCAGCAGCGTAGACAGCCTGTCCTACGAGCAGTACTTC. Amino acid sequence: CASSVDSLSYEQYF.

This clone has only one observation. This rearrangement joins TRBV7-9 to TRBJ2-2, with TRBD2 as a possible D gene (6 bases). This CDR3 is 16 amino acids long. Trimming removed 1 base at V and 1 base at J, with 10 bases between. Germline V lookup: CDR1 SEHNR, CDR2 FQNEAQ (reference sequence). Written as DNA, the CDR3 is TGTGCCAGCAGCTTAGTATCCGGGGGGAACACCGGGGAGCTGTTTTTT. It yields the protein CASSLVSGGNTGELFF.

J is TRBJ1-1 and V is TRBV7-8; no definite D call. Germline V gene lookup returns CDR1 SGHVS and CDR2 FQNEAQ. Trimming took off 4 bases at V and 3 bases at J, with 15 bases between the two ends. The CDR3 is 15 residues long. The CDR3 DNA reads as TGTGCCAGCAGCTGGGCCCGGGAGGCGGACACTGAAGCTTTCTTT. Its translation: CASSWAREADTEAFF.

The chain recombines TRBV27 with TRBJ2-7; 11 nucleotides match TRBD1. Germline trimming cut 4 bases from V and 5 bases from J; bases unmatched to any gene: 7. This CDR3 is 15 amino acids long. Germline V gene lookup returns CDR1 MNHEY and CDR2 SMNVEV (reference sequence). The chain's CDR3 is CASSSKGQGVDEQYF. DNA of the CDR3: TGTGCCAGCAGTTCAAAGGGACAGGGGGTCGACGAGCAGTACTTC.

CDR3 DNA: TGTGCCAGCAGCTTTTTTCAGCGCGAGCAGTACTTC. This gives the protein CASSFFQREQYF. This chain links TRBV5-6 with TRBJ2-7; D not certain. Per the germline V gene, CDR1 is SGHDT and CDR2 is YYEEEE. CDR3 size: 12 residues. Trimming cost V 2 bases and J 6 bases, with 9 bases left between them.

The rearrangement links TRBV3-1 (or the pseudogene TRBV3-2) to TRBJ2-3; 9 bases match TRBD2. Losses at the gene ends were 2 bases for V and 4 bases for J; bases not matched to a gene: 13. CDR1 is LGHDT and CDR2 is YNNKEL in the germline V gene (reference sequence). This CDR3 is 18 amino acids long. CDR3 protein: CASSQLRKISGSADTQYF. The CDR3 bases are TGTGCCAGCAGCCAACTTCGCAAAATTAGCGGGAGTGCAGATACGCAGTATTTT.

Worth noting for this clone: Other DNA sequences in this sample translate to the same CDR3. The genes are TRBV9 and TRBJ1-6, with 9 nucleotides matching TRBD1. This CDR3 contains 16 residues. Germline CDR1 and CDR2: SGDLS and YYNGEE. J lost 1 base, V lost 2 bases, and 1 base had no gene match. The CDR3 here is CASSVGQGSYNSPLHF. Written as DNA, the CDR3 is TGTGCCAGCAGCGTGGGACAGGGATCCTATAATTCACCCCTCCACTTT.